Listed here are 24 T cell receptor beta chains from one sample, sequenced in a study of blood T cell repertoires in COVID-19. Method: immunoSEQ multiplex PCR; TCRdb's copy keeps in-frame clones and lacks some. This table holds 330,000 or so clones, 80% to 90% found once. What was sequenced was peripheral blood. Every receptor here comes from a man aged 30 to 39 with COVID-19, enrolled during active disease.

The J gene is TRBJ2-1, the V gene TRBV5-1; 9 bases are a match to TRBD2. After removal of 5 bases from V and 0 bases from J, the junction contained 6 bases not matched to a gene. This CDR3 has 16 residues. Germline V lookup: CDR1 SGHRS, CDR2 YFSETQ. CDR3 coding DNA: TGCGCCAGCAGTTTCATAGCGGGGGCCTCCTACAATGAGCAGTTCTTC. It yields the protein CASSFIAGASYNEQFF.

The chain recombines TRBV5-1 with TRBJ2-4; 8 nucleotides agree with TRBD1. The V gene end was trimmed by 1 base and the J gene end by 2 bases; junction bases not matched to a gene: 5. Per germline, CDR1 SGHRS and CDR2 YFSETQ. The CDR3 sequence is 16 residues long. The CDR3 DNA follows: TGCGCCAGCAGCTTGTGGCAGGGGGCAACCAAAAACATTCAGTACTTC. It codes for CASSLWQGATKNIQYF.

This clone was seen a single time. CDR3 loop: CASSQDWGQASSYNSPLHF. The DNA of the CDR3 is TGTGCCAGCAGCCAAGATTGGGGACAGGCTAGCTCCTATAATTCACCCCTCCACTTT. This sequence joins TRBV4-2 and TRBJ1-6, with TRBD1 matching 8 bases. Trimming at V came to 0 bases and at J to 0 bases, leaving 7 bases not matched to a gene. This CDR3 has 19 residues. Germline assignment: CDR1 LGHNA and CDR2 YNFKEQ.

The rearrangement uses TRBV7-2 and TRBJ2-1, with D perhaps TRBD1 (5 bases). V was trimmed by 0 bases and J by 7 bases, leaving 10 bases between them. Per the germline V gene, CDR1 is SGHTA and CDR2 is FQGNSA. This CDR3 comprises 14 residues. The CDR3 sequence: CASSLAGRLNEQFF. Written as DNA, the CDR3 is TGTGCCAGCAGCTTAGCGGGGCGTTTAAATGAGCAGTTCTTC.

Details on this clone: This sample includes further DNA sequences coding for the same CDR3. The genes are TRBV3-1 (or the pseudogene TRBV3-2) and TRBJ1-3; D is possibly TRBD1 (6 bases). Germline-derived CDR1 and CDR2 are LGHDT and YNNKEL (reference sequence). Trimming stripped 0 bases from V and 0 bases from J, with 6 bases between. The CDR3 covers 15 residues. CDR3 DNA: TGTGCCAGCAGCCAAGAAGGGGGCTCTGGAAACACCATATATTTT. Amino acid sequence: CASSQEGGSGNTIYF.

V usage is TRBV6-5 and J usage is TRBJ1-5; no reliable D call. Trimming cost V 2 bases and J 9 bases, with 8 bases left between them. This CDR3 has 12 amino acids. Germline values: CDR1 MNHEY, CDR2 SVGAGI. For the CDR3, the DNA is TGTGCCAGCAGTTACGGGTCAGGGCCCCAGCATTTT. Residues: CASSYGSGPQHF.

The J gene is TRBJ2-1, the V gene TRBV3-1 (or the pseudogene TRBV3-2); 9 nucleotides align to TRBD1. V lost 6 bases and J lost 7; bases outside the gene matches: 10. Germline CDR1 LGHDT, CDR2 YNNKEL (reference sequence). This CDR3 is built from 15 residues. The CDR3 nucleotides read TGTGCCAGCAGAGCCGGGACAGGGCGTGGGAATGAGCAGTTCTTC. It specifies CASRAGTGRGNEQFF.

This chain joins TRBV10-2 and TRBJ2-1; 11 bases agree with TRBD2. V dropped 1 base and J dropped 7; count of bases not matched to a gene: 6. Germline V gene lookup returns CDR1 WSHSY and CDR2 SAAADI. The CDR3 covers 16 residues. The CDR3 sequence is CASSELLAGARNEQFF. The DNA for the CDR3 is TGCGCCAGCAGTGAGTTACTAGCGGGAGCTCGAAATGAGCAGTTCTTC.

This clone was seen a single time. The chain links TRBV2 to TRBJ2-1; 7 bases line up with TRBD1. The CDR3 sequence is 13 residues long. Germline assignment: CDR1 SNHLY and CDR2 FYNNEI. V was clipped by 6 bases and J by 6 bases; unmatched bases: 5. In DNA form, the CDR3 reads TGTGCCAGCAGGGGGACAGCTGGCAATGAGCAGTTCTTC. This encodes CASRGTAGNEQFF.

CDR3 residues: CASRIQKGADSRESGELFF. Written as DNA, the CDR3 is TGCGCCAGCAGGATACAGAAGGGAGCAGACTCTAGGGAATCCGGGGAGCTGTTTTTT. This rearrangement joins TRBV5-1 to TRBJ2-2, with D tentatively TRBD2 (5 bases). The germline gives CDR1 SGHRS, CDR2 YFSETQ. The CDR3 contains 19 residues. The V gene lost 5 bases and the J gene lost 6 bases, with 29 bases spanning the gap.

The J gene is TRBJ2-7, the V gene TRBV19; the D gene is possibly TRBD2 (5 bases). Trimming pared 3 bases from V and 6 bases from J, leaving 12 bases between. Looked up from germline, CDR1 is LNHDA and CDR2 is SQIVND (reference sequence). The CDR3 consists of 13 residues. CDR3 residues: CASSIVLAGEQYF. CDR3 nucleotides: TGTGCCAGTAGTATCGTTTTGGCGGGCGAGCAGTACTTC.

The rearrangement joins TRBV23-1 to TRBJ2-1; D may be TRBD2 (6 bases). TRBV23-1 falls under the ORF class, with uncertain function. Trimming cost V 4 bases and J 2 bases, with 15 bases left between them. The CDR3 totals 16 residues. CDR3 amino acids: CASSRPQGLTYNEQFF. The CDR3 nucleotides read TGCGCCAGCAGTCGCCCGCAGGGACTTACCTACAATGAGCAGTTCTTC.

The chain has TRBV25-1 and TRBJ1-1; D is ambiguous. Germline assignment: CDR1 MGHDK and CDR2 SYGVNS. V was pared by 0 bases and J by 9 bases, with 11 bases between. This CDR3 has 13 amino acids. The chain's CDR3 is CASSEYISGKAFF. DNA of the CDR3: TGTGCCAGCAGTGAATATATCTCGGGGAAAGCTTTCTTT.

The chain carries TRBV19 and TRBJ1-1, with D possibly matching TRBD1 (6 bases). Germline loops: CDR1 LNHDA, CDR2 SQIVND (reference sequence). V shed 5 bases and J shed 10 bases, with 8 bases lying between them. The CDR3 contains 10 residues. CDR3 amino acids: CASSARGAFF. CDR3 DNA: TGTGCCAGTAGTGCCAGGGGAGCTTTCTTT.

This sequence joins TRBV6-5 and TRBJ1-2; 7 bases align to TRBD1. After removal of 0 bases from V and 5 bases from J, the junction contained 6 bases not matched to a gene. This CDR3 contains 15 residues. Germline values: CDR1 MNHEY, CDR2 SVGAGI. This chain's CDR3 is CASSYSSSRGYGYTF. In DNA, the CDR3 is TGTGCCAGCAGTTACTCCTCCTCCAGGGGGTATGGCTACACCTTC.

The chain combines TRBV11-3 with TRBJ2-1, with D uncertain. Per germline, CDR1 SGHNT and CDR2 YENEEA. The CDR3 totals 16 residues. With 1 base removed from V and 8 bases from J, the gap between germline ends came to 18 bases. DNA for the CDR3: TGTGCCAGCAGCTTAGGACGTGGGCGAAGGCCGGATGAGCAGTTCTTC. This gives the protein CASSLGRGRRPDEQFF.

J is TRBJ2-7 and V is TRBV6-5, with 7 bases that match TRBD1. Germline CDR1 and CDR2: MNHEY and SVGAGI. CDR3 size: 15 residues. Unmatched junction bases numbered 6, after V lost 2 bases and J lost 2 bases. Written as DNA, the CDR3 is TGTGCCAGCAGTTACGCGGCGACAGGGCCCTACGAGCAGTACTTC. Its protein product is CASSYAATGPYEQYF.

The chain links TRBV4-3 to TRBJ2-1, with D possibly being TRBD1 (6 bases). V lost 0 bases, J lost 12 bases, and 15 bases lay in between. The CDR3 has 14 amino acids. Germline CDR1 and CDR2: LGHNA and YSLEER. This CDR3 reads CASSQDDRSHGQFF. The CDR3 DNA reads TGCGCCAGCAGCCAAGACGACAGGTCCCATGGGCAGTTCTTC.

V and J are TRBV6-6 and TRBJ1-3, with D tentatively TRBD1 (5 bases). There are 15 residues in the CDR3. CDR1 is MNHNY and CDR2 is SVGAGI in the germline V gene (reference sequence). V lost 7 bases and J 3 bases, leaving 16 bases between the germline ends. CDR3 nucleotide sequence: TGTGCCAGCAACCCAGGGCCTTCGGTTGGAAACACCATATATTTT. Translating it yields CASNPGPSVGNTIYF.

CDR3 DNA sequence: TGCGCCAGCACCTCAGGGGACCGGAACACTGAAGCTTTCTTT. Translated, it gives CASTSGDRNTEAFF. This chain uses TRBV5-1 with TRBJ1-1; the D gene is possibly TRBD1 (6 bases). Germline V gene lookup returns CDR1 SGHRS and CDR2 YFSETQ. The CDR3 is 14 amino acids. Trimming cost V 6 bases and J 1 base, with 13 bases left between them.

This chain joins TRBV7-2 and TRBJ1-6, with TRBD1 identical over 8 bases. The length of the CDR3 is 16 residues. Germline CDR1 reads SGHTA; CDR2 reads FQGNSA. The trim removed 5 bases at V and 7 bases at J, leaving 10 bases unmatched. The CDR3 DNA reads as TGTGCCAGCAGCCCTAATTGGGGGACAGGAAATTCACCCCTCCACTTT. Translated: CASSPNWGTGNSPLHF.

The CDR3 loop reads CAWGWTGYNSPLHF. Written as DNA, the CDR3 is TGTGCCTGGGGTTGGACAGGGTATAATTCACCCCTCCACTTT. This chain uses TRBV30 with TRBJ1-6; 8 bases map to TRBD1. Germline lookup yields CDR1 GTSNPN and CDR2 SVGIG (reference sequence). CDR3 length: 14 amino acids. V shed 5 bases and J 4 bases; nucleotides not matched to a gene: 4. Using reference TRBV30 and TRBJ1-6 for the parts outside the CDR3, the full variable domain is SQTIHQWPATLVQPVGSPLSLECTVEGTSNPNLYWYRQAAGRGLQLLFYSVGIGQISSEVPQNLSASRPQDRQFILSSKKLLLSDSGFYLCAWGWTGYNSPLHFGNGTRLTVT.

The chain employs TRBV4-2 and TRBJ2-7, with D hard to call. This CDR3 has 15 amino acids. The V gene lost 3 bases and the J gene lost 2 bases, with 14 bases spanning the gap. Germline CDR1 and CDR2: LGHNA and YNFKEQ. CDR3 nucleotides: TGTGCCAGCAGCCATCTGCTTGCGGCTGCCTACGAGCAGTACTTC. It codes for CASSHLLAAAYEQYF.

The V call is TRBV19, the J call TRBJ2-1, with 11 bases aligning to TRBD2. After removal of 1 base from V and 10 bases from J, the junction contained 9 bases not matched to a gene. CDR3 length: 16 residues. From germline, CDR1 is LNHDA and CDR2 SQIVND (reference sequence). The DNA for the CDR3 is TGTGCCAGTAGTATAGGGGGGATGACTAGCGGGACAGAGCAGTTCTTC. It specifies CASSIGGMTSGTEQFF.